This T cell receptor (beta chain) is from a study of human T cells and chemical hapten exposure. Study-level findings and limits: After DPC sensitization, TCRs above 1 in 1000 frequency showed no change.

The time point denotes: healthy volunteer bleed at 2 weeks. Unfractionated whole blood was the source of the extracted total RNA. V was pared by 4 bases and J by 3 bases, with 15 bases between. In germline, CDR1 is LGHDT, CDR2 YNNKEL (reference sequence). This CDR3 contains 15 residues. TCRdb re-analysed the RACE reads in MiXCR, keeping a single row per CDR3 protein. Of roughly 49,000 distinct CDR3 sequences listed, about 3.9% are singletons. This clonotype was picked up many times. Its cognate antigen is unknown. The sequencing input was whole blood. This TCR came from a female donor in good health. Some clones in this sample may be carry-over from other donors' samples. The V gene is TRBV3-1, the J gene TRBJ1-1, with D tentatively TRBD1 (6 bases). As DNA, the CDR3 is TGTGCCAGCAGCCTTACAGGGAGAGAGGACACTGAAGCTTTCTTT. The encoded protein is CASSLTGREDTEAFF.